The entry that follows covers one T cell receptor beta chain sequence. The data are from a study of cytomegalovirus exposure and HLA in healthy donors. With 60 Vbeta and 13 Jbeta primers, the PCR was carried out. Some clones are missing from TCRdb's copy, which holds only in-frame ones; the method was immunoSEQ multiplex PCR. The sample contains around 72,000 clones, around 70% of which appear only once. The ends were cut back, 4 bases at V and 5 bases at J, with 8 bases in the middle. CDR1 KGHSH and CDR2 LQKENI come from the germline V gene. This CDR3 comprises 13 residues. The clonotype originates from a man aged 35-49 years in good health and CMV-seropositive. The chain recombines TRBV18 with TRBJ1-4; a weak D match, TRBD1 (6 bases). Material: PBMCs. The CDR3: CASSRGQNEKLFF. CDR3 in DNA: TGTGCCAGCTCACGCGGACAGAATGAAAAACTGTTTTTT.